The 17 T cell receptor beta chains below all came from one sample that was sequenced in a study of blood T cell repertoires in COVID-19. Sequenced by immunoSEQ multiplex PCR; TCRdb stores in-frame clones only, minus some. This repertoire shows around 310,000 clones, about 89% found once; its top ten account for around 13%. The sequenced sample was peripheral blood. Receptors originate from a woman in her fifties or sixties with acute or convalescent COVID-19.

This chain uses TRBV9 with TRBJ2-1; TRBD2 aligns across 12 bases. Germline V gives CDR1 SGDLS, CDR2 YYNGEE. The CDR3 runs to 16 residues. After removal of 0 bases from V and 9 bases from J, the junction contained 7 bases not matched to a gene. The CDR3 DNA reads as TGTGCCAGCAGCGTAGGGGCTAGCGGGAGGGCGGGTGAGCAGTTCTTC. Translated: CASSVGASGRAGEQFF.

The V call is TRBV11-2, the J call TRBJ1-4, with 8 positions matching TRBD1. Per germline, CDR1 SGHAT and CDR2 FQNNGV. The CDR3 contains 17 residues. The V gene end was trimmed by 4 bases and the J gene end by 0 bases; junction bases not matched to a gene: 7. The CDR3 is CASSSWQGAPTNEKLFF. In DNA, the CDR3 is TGTGCCAGCAGCTCATGGCAGGGGGCCCCAACTAATGAAAAACTGTTTTTT.

The J gene is TRBJ1-3, the V gene TRBV18; D gene uncertain. V lost 3 bases and J lost 2, with 2 bases in between. Per germline, CDR1 KGHSH and CDR2 LQKENI. The CDR3 runs to 12 residues. The CDR3 DNA reads TGTGCCAGCTCACCCACTGGAAACACCATATATTTT. This gives the protein CASSPTGNTIYF. Based on the CDR3 plus reference TRBV18 and TRBJ1-3, the full variable domain is NAGVMQNPRHLVRRRGQEARLRCSPMKGHSHVYWYRQLPEEGLKFMVYLQKENIIDESGMPKERFSAEFPKEGPSILRIQQVVRGDSAAYFCASSPTGNTIYFGEGSWLTVV.

This chain uses TRBV6-5 with TRBJ2-5; 10 bases match TRBD2. With 6 bases clipped from V and 5 bases from J, the junction kept 6 bases outside the gene matches. Germline V CDR1 and CDR2: MNHEY, SVGAGI. This CDR3 is 14 amino acids long. The CDR3 region has the DNA TGTGCCAGCAGGGCTAGCGGGAGTGGGGAGACCCAGTACTTC. It encodes CASRASGSGETQYF.

This rearrangement joins TRBV7-3 to TRBJ1-3; D unresolved. CDR3 size: 15 residues. Germline CDR1 reads SGHTA; CDR2 reads FQGTGA. Trimming cost V 5 bases and J 4 bases, with 15 bases left between them. For the CDR3, the DNA is TGTGCCAGCAGCCCCCGGGCGGGTGCCGGAAACACCATATATTTT. This translates into CASSPRAGAGNTIYF. Using reference TRBV7-3 and TRBJ1-3 for the parts outside the CDR3, the full variable domain is GAGVSQTPSNKVTEKGKYVELRCDPISGHTALYWYRQSLGQGPEFLIYFQGTGAADDSGLPNDRFFAVRPEGSVSTLKIQRTERGDSAVYLCASSPRAGAGNTIYFGEGSWLTVV.

The chain carries TRBV3-1 (or the pseudogene TRBV3-2) and TRBJ2-3, with 11 positions matching TRBD2. This CDR3 comprises 19 residues. CDR1 LGHDT and CDR2 YNNKEL come from the germline V gene (reference sequence). V shed 2 bases, J shed 0 bases, and the junction held 10 bases outside the gene matches. CDR3 in amino acids: CASSQTLAGVGSSTDTQYF. CDR3 bases: TGTGCCAGCAGCCAAACACTAGCGGGGGTGGGCTCAAGCACAGATACGCAGTATTTT.

The chain has TRBV5-1 and TRBJ1-6, with a possible D match to TRBD1 (5 bases). This CDR3 region has 16 residues. Deletions cut 4 bases from V and 6 bases from J, with 17 bases between. Germline V gene sequence: CDR1 SGHRS, CDR2 YFSETQ. The CDR3 DNA is TGCGCCAGCAGCGCCACCTCAGGGTCTAGTAATTCACCCCTCCACTTT. It is translated as CASSATSGSSNSPLHF.

The V gene is TRBV4-3, the J gene TRBJ2-7; possibly TRBD1 for D (6 bases). CDR3 length: 16 residues. Trimming removed 4 bases at V and 2 bases at J, with 18 bases between. The germline gives CDR1 LGHNA, CDR2 YSLEER. CDR3 loop: CASSLWATGNTYEQYF. Here the CDR3 DNA reads TGCGCCAGCAGCCTCTGGGCTACAGGGAATACCTACGAGCAGTACTTC.

This sequence joins TRBV5-4 and TRBJ1-1; 10 nucleotides agree with TRBD1. Trimming cost V 4 bases and J 4 bases; bases outside gene matches: 10. The CDR3 loop spans 16 amino acids. Germline V gene lookup returns CDR1 SGHNT and CDR2 YYREEE (reference sequence). CDR3 residues: CASSEGQGSGSTEAFF. CDR3 coding DNA: TGTGCCAGCAGCGAGGGACAGGGGAGCGGTTCCACTGAAGCTTTCTTT. Based on the CDR3 plus reference TRBV5-4 and TRBJ1-1, the full variable domain is ETGVTQSPTHLIKTRGQQVTLRCSSQSGHNTVSWYQQALGQGPQFIFQYYREEENGRGNFPPRFSGLQFPNYSSELNVNALELDDSALYLCASSEGQGSGSTEAFFGQGTRLTVV.

V and J are TRBV4-1 and TRBJ2-7; TRBD2 matches at 8 bases. The CDR3 is 14 residues long. Germline V lookup: CDR1 MGHRA, CDR2 YSYEKL. J gave up 3 bases and V 0 bases, and 1 base lay outside the gene matches. This CDR3 is CASSQDRGGYEQYF. CDR3 DNA: TGCGCCAGCAGCCAAGATCGGGGGGGCTACGAGCAGTACTTC.

The V call is TRBV7-2, the J call TRBJ1-5; a possible D gene is TRBD1 (5 bases). The CDR3 runs to 13 residues. V lost 2 bases and J lost 6, with 8 bases in between. From germline, CDR1 is SGHTA and CDR2 FQGNSA. The CDR3 DNA reads TGTGCCAGCAGCTTACAGGGAAGTCAGCCCCAGCATTTT. This codes for CASSLQGSQPQHF.

This chain joins TRBV3-1 (or the pseudogene TRBV3-2) and TRBJ2-7; a possible D gene is TRBD1 (5 bases). This CDR3 is built from 19 residues. Trimming left V 0 bases short and J 0 bases short, with 21 bases between. CDR1 is LGHDT, CDR2 YNNKEL, per germline (reference sequence). CDR3 sequence reads: CASSQDVWTRKLSSYEQYF. The CDR3 DNA reads as TGTGCCAGCAGCCAAGATGTGTGGACACGGAAATTGAGCTCCTACGAGCAGTACTTC.

The chain couples TRBV7-3 to TRBJ1-2; TRBD1 matches 8 bases. V trimming: 5 bases; J trimming: 8 bases; junction bases outside the gene matches: 4. Germline CDR1 is SGHTA and CDR2 is FQGTGA. This CDR3 is built from 12 residues. This chain's CDR3 is CASSPGQGGYTF. In nucleotides, the CDR3 is TGTGCCAGCAGCCCAGGACAGGGCGGCTACACCTTC.

The V gene is TRBV18, the J gene TRBJ1-3; a possible D gene is TRBD1 (5 bases). The CDR3 is made up of 15 amino acids. Germline V lookup: CDR1 KGHSH, CDR2 LQKENI. Trimming stripped 2 bases from V and 4 bases from J, with 12 bases between. CDR3 DNA: TGTGCCAGCTCACCAGTTGGGGCCCGCGGAAACACCATATATTTT. It yields the protein CASSPVGARGNTIYF.

With regard to this clone: Additional DNA sequences in this sample encode the identical CDR3. J is TRBJ1-2 and V is TRBV12-3 or TRBV12-4, with a tentative D call TRBD1 (5 bases). V was shortened by 4 bases and J by 4 bases, with 7 bases between the two germline ends. This CDR3 comprises 12 residues. CDR3 in DNA: TGTGCCAGCAGTTCGCAGGGCTATGGCTACACCTTC. Translated, it gives CASSSQGYGYTF.

This clone was counted only a few times. The chain links TRBV3-1 (or the pseudogene TRBV3-2) to TRBJ1-1; a weak D match, TRBD1 (5 bases). The germline CDR1 and CDR2 sequences are LGHDT and YNNKEL (reference sequence). Trimming removed 7 bases at V and 2 bases at J, with 11 bases between. This CDR3 is 13 amino acids long. The CDR3 reads CASTGGGNTEAFF. The CDR3 DNA sequence: TGTGCCAGCACCGGGGGTGGAAACACTGAAGCTTTCTTT.

The V and J genes are TRBV27 and TRBJ1-1, with D unclear. The CDR3 runs to 13 residues. With 3 bases removed from V and 3 bases from J, the gap between germline ends came to 8 bases. The germline V gene encodes CDR1 MNHEY and CDR2 SMNVEV (reference sequence). CDR3 residues: CASSFGWDTEAFF. CDR3 nucleotide sequence: TGTGCCAGCAGTTTCGGGTGGGACACTGAAGCTTTCTTT.